This TCR beta chain emerged from a study of beta chain features in type 1 diabetes. All of the isolated RNA was reverse transcribed, so expressed TCRB transcripts were sequenced. Assay: immunoSEQ multiplex PCR; the TCRdb copy retains only in-frame clones and omits some. The data hold fewer than 250,000 clones, with over 7.5% observed a single time. This clone came up a few times. As yet, its antigen is unknown. CD4+ naive, central memory, regulatory and stem cell-like memory subsets were isolated by sorting on CD45RO/CCR7/CD25/CD127/CD95/CD27. Study-level points and caveats: Cells carrying high TCR expression could end up over-represented when cDNA is sequenced. In every one of the four CD4+ subsets, TCRB CDR3s were moderately but significantly shorter in Type 1 diabetes patients. VDJ junctions from patients with type 1 diabetes contained fewer insertions and more deletions.

Sequenced material: naive CD4+ T cells from blood. The receptor was derived from a woman between 18 and 30 years old in good health.

CDR3 nucleotide sequence: TGTGCTAGTGGGACGGGACAGGCTGCTCGAGAGACCCAGTACTTC. Translating it yields CASGTGQAARETQYF. The V and J genes are TRBV12-5 and TRBJ2-5, with TRBD1 identical over 8 bases. V lost 6 bases, J lost 4 bases, and 10 bases stayed unmatched. The CDR3 consists of 15 residues. Germline CDR1 is LGHNT and CDR2 is FRNRAP.